This entry features one TCR beta chain sequence. TCRdb re-called the 5' RACE reads with MiXCR, one entry per CDR3 protein. Among roughly 220,000 distinct CDR3 sequences listed, just over 9.5% were seen once. The data were obtained in a study of T-cell memory formation after mild COVID-19. The CDR3 extends over 14 amino acids. The germline gives CDR1 SGHTA, CDR2 FQGTGA. V gave up 7 bases and J gave up 6 bases; unmatched junction bases: 7. J is TRBJ2-1 and V is TRBV7-3; 9 positions agree with TRBD1. The sample taken for sequencing was PBMCs or a T cell subset sorted from them (not recorded which). This clonotype was sampled from a man in his late teens or twenties who had mild COVID-19 (a few samples of this study predate the infection). Cell type and time point are not known. In DNA, the CDR3 is TGTGCCAGCACCCCCGGGACAGGGTCCAATGAGCAGTTCTTC. Its protein product is CASTPGTGSNEQFF. Full variable domain (missing parts from reference TRBV7-3 and TRBJ2-1): GAGVSQTPSNKVTEKGKYVELRCDPISGHTALYWYRQSLGQGPEFLIYFQGTGAADDSGLPNDRFFAVRPEGSVSTLKIQRTERGDSAVYLCASTPGTGSNEQFFGPGTRLTVL.